The sequence of this TCR beta chain was determined in a study of technical replicates of blood from several donors. Germline-derived CDR1 and CDR2 are SSHAT and FNYEAQ (reference sequence). The V and J ends lost 4 bases and 3 bases respectively, with 16 bases between them. This CDR3 is 15 amino acids long. Measured with immunoSEQ multiplex PCR; TCRdb has only the in-frame clones, and not every one. The repertoire includes around 63,000 clones, 95% to 98% of them detected once, and around 0.16% sits in the top ten. The origin of this receptor is a human donor in good health. Source material: T cells isolated from PBMCs. The chain couples TRBV7-7 to TRBJ2-7, with unresolved D. The CDR3 protein is CASSSQPRPVYEQYF. CDR3 in DNA: TGTGCCAGCAGCTCCCAACCGAGGCCAGTCTACGAGCAGTACTTC.